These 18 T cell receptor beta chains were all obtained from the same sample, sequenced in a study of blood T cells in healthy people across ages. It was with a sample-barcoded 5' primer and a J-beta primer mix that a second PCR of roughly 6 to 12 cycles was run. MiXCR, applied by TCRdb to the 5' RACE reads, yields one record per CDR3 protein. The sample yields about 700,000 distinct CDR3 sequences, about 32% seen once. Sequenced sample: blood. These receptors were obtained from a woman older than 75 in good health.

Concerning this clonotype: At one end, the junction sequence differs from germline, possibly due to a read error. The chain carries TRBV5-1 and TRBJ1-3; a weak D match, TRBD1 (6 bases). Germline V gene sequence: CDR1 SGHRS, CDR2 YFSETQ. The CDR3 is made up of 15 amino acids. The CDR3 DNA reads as TGCGCCAGCAGTTTGGGGGGCAACTCTGGAAACACCATATATTTT. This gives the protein CASSLGGNSGNTIYF.

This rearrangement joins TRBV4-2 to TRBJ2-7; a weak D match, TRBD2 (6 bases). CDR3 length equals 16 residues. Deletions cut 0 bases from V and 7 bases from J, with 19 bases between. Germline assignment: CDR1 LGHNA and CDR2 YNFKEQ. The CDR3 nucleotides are TGTGCCAGCAGCCAAGATCCGGGGACTGGGGTGGGTGAGCAGTACTTC. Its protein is CASSQDPGTGVGEQYF.

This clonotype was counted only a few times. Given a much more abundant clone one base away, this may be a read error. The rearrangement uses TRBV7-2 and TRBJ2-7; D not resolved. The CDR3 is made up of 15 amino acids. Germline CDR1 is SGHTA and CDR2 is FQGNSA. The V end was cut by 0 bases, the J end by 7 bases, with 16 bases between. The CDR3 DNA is TGTGCCAGCAGCTTAGCGGTAGGTTACTACAATGAGCAGTACTTC. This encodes CASSLAVGYYNEQYF.

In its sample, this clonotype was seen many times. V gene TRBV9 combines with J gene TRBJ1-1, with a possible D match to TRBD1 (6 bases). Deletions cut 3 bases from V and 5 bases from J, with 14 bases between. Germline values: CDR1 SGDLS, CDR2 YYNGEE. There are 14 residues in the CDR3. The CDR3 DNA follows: TGTGCCAGCAGCGCGATCCTAGGGGGGACTGAAGCTTTCTTT. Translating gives CASSAILGGTEAFF.

The CDR3 sequence: CASRWGTDQPQHF. Written as DNA, the CDR3 is TGTGCCAGCAGGTGGGGTACTGATCAGCCCCAGCATTTT. This chain links TRBV2 with TRBJ1-5, with D uncertain. The V end was cut by 6 bases, the J end by 5 bases, with 11 bases between. CDR3 length equals 13 residues. CDR1 and CDR2 (germline): SNHLY, FYNNEI.

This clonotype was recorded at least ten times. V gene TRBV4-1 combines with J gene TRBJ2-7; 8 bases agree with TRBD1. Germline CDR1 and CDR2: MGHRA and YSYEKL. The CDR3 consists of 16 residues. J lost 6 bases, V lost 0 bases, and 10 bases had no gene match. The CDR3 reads CASSQDSGQGVSEQYF. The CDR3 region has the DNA TGCGCCAGCAGCCAAGATTCAGGACAGGGAGTTTCCGAGCAGTACTTC.

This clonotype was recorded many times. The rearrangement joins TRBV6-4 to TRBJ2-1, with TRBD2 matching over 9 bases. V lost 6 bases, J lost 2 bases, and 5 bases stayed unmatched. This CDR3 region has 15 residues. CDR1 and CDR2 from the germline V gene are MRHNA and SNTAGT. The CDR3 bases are TGTGCCAGCAGCGACGGACTAGCGCCCTACAATGAGCAGTTCTTC. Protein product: CASSDGLAPYNEQFF.

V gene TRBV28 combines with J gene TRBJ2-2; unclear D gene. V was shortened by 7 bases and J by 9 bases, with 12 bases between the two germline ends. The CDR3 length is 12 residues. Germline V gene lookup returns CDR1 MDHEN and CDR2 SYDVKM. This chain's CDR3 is CASTPGGRELFF. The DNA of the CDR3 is TGTGCCAGCACTCCCGGTGGTCGGGAGCTGTTTTTT.

In DNA form, the CDR3 reads TGCGCCACCCGGACGGAAGACAGCGTTCAAGAGACCCAGTACTTC. Translation: CATRTEDSVQETQYF. The chain combines TRBV5-1 with TRBJ2-5, with D possibly being TRBD1 (5 bases). There are 15 residues in the CDR3. V lost 9 bases, J lost 2 bases, and 20 bases lay in between. The germline CDR1 and CDR2 sequences are SGHRS and YFSETQ.

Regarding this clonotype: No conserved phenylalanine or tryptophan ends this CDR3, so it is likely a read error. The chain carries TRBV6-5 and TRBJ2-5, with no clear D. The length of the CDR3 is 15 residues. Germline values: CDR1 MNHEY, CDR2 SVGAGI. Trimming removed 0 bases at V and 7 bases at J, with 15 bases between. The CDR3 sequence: CASSYSIGYLGTQYC. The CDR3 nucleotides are TGTGCCAGCAGTTACTCGATCGGCTATCTCGGGACCCAGTACTGC.

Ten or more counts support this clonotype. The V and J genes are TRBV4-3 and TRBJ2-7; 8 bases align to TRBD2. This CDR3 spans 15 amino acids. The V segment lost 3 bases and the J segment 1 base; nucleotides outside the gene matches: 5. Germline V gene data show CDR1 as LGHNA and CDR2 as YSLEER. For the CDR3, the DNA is TGCGCCAGCAGCCACGAGCGGGGGCCTTCCTACGAGCAGTACTTC. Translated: CASSHERGPSYEQYF.

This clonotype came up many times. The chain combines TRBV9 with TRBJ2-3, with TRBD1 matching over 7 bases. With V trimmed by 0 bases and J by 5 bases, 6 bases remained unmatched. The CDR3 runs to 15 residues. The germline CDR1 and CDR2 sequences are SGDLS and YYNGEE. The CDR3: CASSVGTGLEDTQYF. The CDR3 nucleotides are TGTGCCAGCAGCGTAGGGACAGGCCTTGAAGATACGCAGTATTTT.

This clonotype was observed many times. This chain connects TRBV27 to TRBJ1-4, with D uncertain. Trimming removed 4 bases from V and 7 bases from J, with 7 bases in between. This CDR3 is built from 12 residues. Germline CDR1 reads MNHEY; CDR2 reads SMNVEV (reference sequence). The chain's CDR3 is CASSSDTEKLFF. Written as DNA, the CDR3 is TGTGCCAGCAGTTCAGACACTGAAAAACTGTTTTTT.

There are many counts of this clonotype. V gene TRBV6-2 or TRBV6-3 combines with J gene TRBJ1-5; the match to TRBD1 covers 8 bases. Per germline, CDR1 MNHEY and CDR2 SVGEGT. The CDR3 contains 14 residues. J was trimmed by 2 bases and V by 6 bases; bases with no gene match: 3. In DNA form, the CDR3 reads TGTGCCAGCAGACCGACAGGGGGCAATCAGCCCCAGCATTTT. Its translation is CASRPTGGNQPQHF.

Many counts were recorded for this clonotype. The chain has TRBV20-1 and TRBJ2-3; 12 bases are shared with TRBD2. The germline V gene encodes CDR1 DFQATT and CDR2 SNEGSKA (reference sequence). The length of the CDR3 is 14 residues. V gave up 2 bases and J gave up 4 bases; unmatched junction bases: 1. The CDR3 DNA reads TGCAGTGCTAGACTAGCGGGGGGGCCAGATACGCAGTATTTT. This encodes CSARLAGGPDTQYF.

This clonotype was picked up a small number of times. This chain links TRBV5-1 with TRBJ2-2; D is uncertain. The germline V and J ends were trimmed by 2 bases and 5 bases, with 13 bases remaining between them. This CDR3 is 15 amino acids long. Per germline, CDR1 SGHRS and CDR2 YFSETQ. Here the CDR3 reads CASSLDGRKTGELFF. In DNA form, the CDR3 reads TGCGCCAGCAGCTTAGACGGACGGAAAACCGGGGAGCTGTTTTTT.

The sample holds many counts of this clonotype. The CDR3 coding sequence is TGTGCCAGCAGTTACTCCGGGTCCCTCTCGGGCGAGCAGTACTTC. Translated: CASSYSGSLSGEQYF. V is TRBV6-6 and J is TRBJ2-7; D uncertain. This CDR3 is 15 amino acids long. Looked up from germline, CDR1 is MNHNY and CDR2 is SVGAGI (reference sequence). V dropped 0 bases and J dropped 6 bases, with 15 bases sitting between them.

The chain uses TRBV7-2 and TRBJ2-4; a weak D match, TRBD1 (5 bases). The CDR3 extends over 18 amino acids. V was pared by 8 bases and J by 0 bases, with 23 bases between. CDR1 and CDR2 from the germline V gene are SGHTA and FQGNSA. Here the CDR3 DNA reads TGTGCCAGCGTAGGGGATATAGGGGATTCCTTAGCCAAAAACATTCAGTACTTC. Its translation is CASVGDIGDSLAKNIQYF.